What follows are 21 T cell receptor beta chains derived from one specimen sequenced in a study of identical twins. Each CDR3 protein is one row after TCRdb ran MiXCR on the 5' RACE reads. The sample has roughly 230,000 distinct CDR3 sequences; approximately 8.3% are singletons. The sample was also linked to a second study, of yellow fever vaccine responses in identical twins.

The specimen was CD8+ T cells sorted from blood. The receptors derive from a woman aged 18 to 35 in good health.

The chain links TRBV2 to TRBJ2-7, with TRBD2 identical over 11 bases. This CDR3 contains 16 residues. Unmatched junction bases numbered 8, after V lost 7 bases and J lost 0 bases. Germline CDR1 reads SNHLY; CDR2 reads FYNNEI. Written as DNA, the CDR3 is TGTGCCAGCACGACCTTCCTAGCGGGGGGCTCCTACGAGCAGTACTTC. Protein product: CASTTFLAGGSYEQYF. The whole variable domain, filled in from reference TRBV2 and TRBJ2-7, reads EPEVTQTPSHQVTQMGQEVILRCVPISNHLYFYWYRQILGQKVEFLVSFYNNEISEKSEIFDDQFSVERPDGSNFTLKIRSTKLEDSAMYFCASTTFLAGGSYEQYFGPGTRLTVT.

In its sample, this clonotype was seen many times. This chain links TRBV25-1 with TRBJ2-7; D is unresolved. Germline assignment: CDR1 MGHDK and CDR2 SYGVNS. There are 14 residues in the CDR3. V lost 6 bases and J lost 2, with 14 bases in between. Written as DNA, the CDR3 is TGTGCCAGCAGCCCCGAGTCCCTGGCCTACGAGCAGTACTTC. Amino acids: CASSPESLAYEQYF.

This chain uses TRBV4-3 with TRBJ1-3, with D unresolved. Trimming took 0 bases from V and 2 from J, leaving 11 bases between them. In germline, CDR1 is LGHNA, CDR2 YSLEER. This CDR3 has 16 amino acids. The CDR3 protein is CASSQDFGATGNTIYF. Written as DNA, the CDR3 is TGCGCCAGCAGCCAAGATTTTGGTGCAACTGGAAACACCATATATTTT.

The chain links TRBV30 to TRBJ2-7; the match to TRBD1 covers 7 bases. V shed 4 bases, J shed 5 bases, and the junction held 8 bases outside the gene matches. CDR3 length equals 13 residues. CDR1 GTSNPN and CDR2 SVGIG come from the germline V gene (reference sequence). The CDR3 spells CAWTSTGLDEQYF. As DNA, the CDR3 is TGTGCCTGGACCTCGACAGGGTTGGACGAGCAGTACTTC.

The CDR3 DNA follows: TGCAGTGCTAGAGGTCGCCACGAGCAGTACTTC. It codes for CSARGRHEQYF. V and J are TRBV20-1 and TRBJ2-7; D is ambiguous. V lost 1 base and J 5 bases, leaving 6 bases between the germline ends. CDR1 is DFQATT, CDR2 SNEGSKA, per germline (reference sequence). CDR3 length: 11 amino acids.

This clonotype was detected only a few times. The chain is built from TRBV7-2 and TRBJ2-2, with D perhaps TRBD1 (6 bases). In germline, CDR1 is SGHTA, CDR2 FQGNSA. The V end was cut by 2 bases, the J end by 5 bases, with 12 bases between. The CDR3 is 15 amino acids. The CDR3 is CASSLIPQGTGELFF. For the CDR3, the DNA is TGTGCCAGCAGCTTAATCCCCCAGGGGACCGGGGAGCTGTTTTTT.

This clonotype was counted between two and nine times. V and J are TRBV19 and TRBJ2-1; 10 nucleotides match TRBD1. Per the germline V gene, CDR1 is LNHDA and CDR2 is SQIVND (reference sequence). The CDR3 contains 16 residues. With V trimmed by 1 base and J by 7 bases, 7 bases remained unmatched. The CDR3 region has the DNA TGTGCCAGTAGTATAGGGCCGGACAGGGGGTTGAATGAGCAGTTCTTC. Its translation is CASSIGPDRGLNEQFF.

V is TRBV13 and J is TRBJ2-1; the D call may be TRBD1 or TRBD2 (5 bases each). Deletions cut 4 bases from V and 7 bases from J, with 14 bases between. The CDR3 consists of 14 residues. Per the germline V gene, CDR1 is PRHDT and CDR2 is FYEKMQ (reference sequence). The DNA for the CDR3 is TGTGCCAGCAGCTCTCGGGACCTAGGTAATGAGCAGTTCTTC. Residues: CASSSRDLGNEQFF.

This rearrangement joins TRBV7-9 to TRBJ2-5, with 11 bases matching TRBD2. Trimming at V came to 6 bases and at J to 5 bases, leaving 8 bases not matched to a gene. The CDR3 is made up of 15 amino acids. Germline assignment: CDR1 SEHNR and CDR2 FQNEAQ (reference sequence). The CDR3 protein is CASRPTSGVKETQYF. Here the CDR3 DNA reads TGTGCCAGCAGGCCGACTAGCGGGGTAAAGGAGACCCAGTACTTC.

This clonotype occurred many times. The rearrangement joins TRBV4-2 to TRBJ2-1; D is ambiguous. Per the germline V gene, CDR1 is LGHNA and CDR2 is YNFKEQ. Trimming shortened V by 0 bases and J by 4 bases, and 4 bases separated the two germline ends. The CDR3 is 13 amino acids. The CDR3 DNA is TGTGCCAGCAGCCAAGATTCATACAATGAGCAGTTCTTC. Translation: CASSQDSYNEQFF.

This clonotype turned up a few times. The V and J genes are TRBV5-1 and TRBJ2-7, with 8 bases that match TRBD1. Germline V lookup: CDR1 SGHRS, CDR2 YFSETQ. The CDR3 covers 17 residues. The junction had 11 bases not matched to a gene; V was cut back by 0 bases and J by 3 bases. The CDR3 spells CASSLVLVGQGYYEQYF. The CDR3 coding sequence is TGCGCCAGCAGCTTGGTTTTAGTAGGACAGGGTTACTACGAGCAGTACTTC.

This chain links TRBV6-2 or TRBV6-3 with TRBJ2-3; tentatively, D is TRBD2 (6 bases). V lost 1 base and J lost 0, with 11 bases in between. Germline V gene data show CDR1 as MNHEY and CDR2 as SVGEGT. CDR3 size: 16 residues. Here the CDR3 DNA reads TGTGCCAGCAGTTACTGGCGGGGAACTAGCACAGATACGCAGTATTTT. This encodes CASSYWRGTSTDTQYF.

This clonotype was seen many times. V gene TRBV3-1 combines with J gene TRBJ2-7, with D perhaps given as TRBD1 or TRBD2 (5 bases each). The CDR3 loop spans 14 amino acids. CDR1 is LGHDT and CDR2 is YNNKEL in the germline V gene (reference sequence). V lost 0 bases, J lost 5 bases, and 11 bases lay in between. The CDR3 nucleotides read TGTGCCAGCAGCCAAGATTATTGGGACGACGAGCAGTACTTC. This translates into CASSQDYWDDEQYF.

The gene calls are TRBV4-3 and TRBJ2-1; TRBD1 is a possible D gene (5 bases). Germline CDR1 reads LGHNA; CDR2 reads YSLEER. V was trimmed by 3 bases and J by 8 bases, leaving 11 bases between them. CDR3 size: 13 residues. CDR3 residues: CASSHGRGYEQFF. DNA of the CDR3: TGCGCCAGCAGCCACGGAAGGGGCTATGAGCAGTTCTTC.

Only a few counts were recorded for this clonotype. This sequence joins TRBV4-3 and TRBJ1-5, with D unclear. From germline, CDR1 is LGHNA and CDR2 YSLEER. CDR3 size: 14 residues. Trimming took off 0 bases at V and 2 bases at J, with 5 bases between the two ends. The CDR3 region has the DNA TGCGCCAGCAGCCAAGATTCCGGCAATCAGCCCCAGCATTTT. Protein sequence: CASSQDSGNQPQHF.

The chain uses TRBV9 and TRBJ2-5; TRBD1 is a possible D gene (5 bases). This CDR3 contains 15 residues. The V end lost 0 bases, the J end lost 3 bases, and 12 bases lay between the germline ends. From germline, CDR1 is SGDLS and CDR2 YYNGEE. CDR3 protein: CASSVGQMPKETQYF. In DNA form, the CDR3 reads TGTGCCAGCAGCGTAGGACAGATGCCCAAAGAGACCCAGTACTTC.

This clonotype came up many times. J is TRBJ2-5 and V is TRBV5-1; unclear D gene. The CDR3 loop spans 14 amino acids. Germline V CDR1 and CDR2: SGHRS, YFSETQ. V shed 0 bases and J shed 3 bases, with 9 bases lying between them. CDR3 in DNA: TGCGCCAGCAGCTTGGCAGGAAACGAAGAGACCCAGTACTTC. Translation: CASSLAGNEETQYF.

The V gene is TRBV7-9, the J gene TRBJ1-2, with D unresolved. This CDR3 has 14 amino acids. V lost 2 bases, J lost 2 bases, and 9 bases lay in between. Germline V gene lookup returns CDR1 SEHNR and CDR2 FQNEAQ (reference sequence). The chain's CDR3 is CASSLSRANYGYTF. The CDR3 DNA is TGTGCCAGCAGCTTAAGTAGAGCAAACTATGGCTACACCTTC. Together with reference TRBV7-9 and TRBJ1-2, the CDR3 gives the full variable domain: DTGVSQNPRHKITKRGQNVTFRCDPISEHNRLYWYRQTLGQGPEFLTYFQNEAQLEKSRLLSDRFSAERPKGSFSTLEIQRTEQGDSAMYLCASSLSRANYGYTFGSGTRLTVV.

The sample holds a few counts of this clonotype. The genes are TRBV2 and TRBJ2-7; 8 nucleotides line up with TRBD1. With 11 bases clipped from V and 3 bases from J, the junction kept 6 bases outside the gene matches. Per germline, CDR1 SNHLY and CDR2 FYNNEI. The CDR3 is 12 residues long. The CDR3: CAGQGSYYEQYF. The CDR3 DNA reads as TGTGCCGGACAGGGCTCCTACTACGAGCAGTACTTC.

This clonotype was counted ten times or more. The rearrangement links TRBV20-1 to TRBJ2-3; unclear D gene. Between the trimmed V and J ends, which lost 4 bases and 0 bases, there was a span of 20 bases. CDR1 and CDR2 from the germline V gene are DFQATT and SNEGSKA (reference sequence). The CDR3 extends over 17 amino acids. The CDR3: CSANRGWAGTSTDTQYF. The CDR3 DNA follows: TGCAGTGCTAACCGAGGCTGGGCCGGCACTAGCACAGATACGCAGTATTTT.

The gene calls are TRBV27 and TRBJ2-1; 15 bases agree with TRBD2. V trimming: 7 bases; J trimming: 0 bases; junction bases outside the gene matches: 13. Germline V gene lookup returns CDR1 MNHEY and CDR2 SMNVEV (reference sequence). This CDR3 has 20 residues. CDR3 amino acids: CASNAPGLAGGSSSYNEQFF. The DNA of the CDR3 is TGTGCCAGCAATGCTCCGGGACTAGCGGGAGGCAGTAGCTCCTACAATGAGCAGTTCTTC.